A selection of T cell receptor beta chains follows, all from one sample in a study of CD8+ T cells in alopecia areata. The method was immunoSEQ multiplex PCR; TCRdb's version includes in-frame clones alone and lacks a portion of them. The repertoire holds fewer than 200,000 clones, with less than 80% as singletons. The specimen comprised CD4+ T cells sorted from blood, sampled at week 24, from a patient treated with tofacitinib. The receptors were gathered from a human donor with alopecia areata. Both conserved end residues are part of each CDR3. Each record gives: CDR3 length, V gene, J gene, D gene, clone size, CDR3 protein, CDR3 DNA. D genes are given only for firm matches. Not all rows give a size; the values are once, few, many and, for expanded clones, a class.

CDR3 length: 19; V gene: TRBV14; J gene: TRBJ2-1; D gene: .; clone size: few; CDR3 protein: CASSQALTGQFSSYNEQFF; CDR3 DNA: TGTGCCAGCAGCCAAGCCCTAACCGGACAGTTTAGCTCCTACAATGAGCAGTTCTTC
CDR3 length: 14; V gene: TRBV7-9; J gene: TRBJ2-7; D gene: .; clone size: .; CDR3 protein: CASSARDRPYEQYF; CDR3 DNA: TGTGCCAGCAGCGCCCGGGACCGGCCCTACGAGCAGTACTTC
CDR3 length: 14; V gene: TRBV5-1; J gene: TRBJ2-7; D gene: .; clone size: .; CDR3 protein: CASSLEFPTTREYF; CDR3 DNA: TGCGCCAGCAGCTTGGAGTTTCCGACGACGAGGGAGTACTTC
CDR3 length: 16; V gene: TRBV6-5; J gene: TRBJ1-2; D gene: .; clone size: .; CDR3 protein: CASSFAGTRSNYGYTF; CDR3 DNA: TGTGCCAGCAGTTTCGCCGGGACACGGAGTAACTATGGCTACACCTTC
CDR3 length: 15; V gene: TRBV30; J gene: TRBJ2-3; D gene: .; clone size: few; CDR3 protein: CAWSGLGFSTDTQYF; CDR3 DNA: TGTGCCTGGAGTGGACTCGGTTTTAGCACAGATACGCAGTATTTT
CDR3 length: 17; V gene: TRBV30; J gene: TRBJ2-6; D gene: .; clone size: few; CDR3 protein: CAWSVRQGIAGANVLTF; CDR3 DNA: TGTGCCTGGAGTGTACGTCAGGGAATCGCTGGGGCCAACGTCCTGACTTTC
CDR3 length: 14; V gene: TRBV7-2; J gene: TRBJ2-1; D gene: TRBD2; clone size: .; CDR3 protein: CASSLGTGRAEQFF; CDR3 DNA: TGTGCCAGCAGCTTAGGGACCGGGAGGGCTGAGCAGTTCTTC
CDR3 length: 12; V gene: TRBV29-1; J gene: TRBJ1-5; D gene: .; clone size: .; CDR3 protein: CSVEDPGQPQHF; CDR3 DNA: TGCAGCGTTGAAGATCCTGGGCAGCCCCAGCATTTT
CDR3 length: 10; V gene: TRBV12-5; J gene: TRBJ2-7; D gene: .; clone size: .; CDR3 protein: CASGFPIQYF; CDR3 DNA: TGTGCTAGTGGTTTTCCAATACAGTACTTC
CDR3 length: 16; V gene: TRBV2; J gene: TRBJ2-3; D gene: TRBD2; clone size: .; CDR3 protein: CASSVYGGGFADTQYF; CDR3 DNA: TGTGCCAGCAGTGTTTACGGGGGGGGCTTCGCAGATACGCAGTATTTT
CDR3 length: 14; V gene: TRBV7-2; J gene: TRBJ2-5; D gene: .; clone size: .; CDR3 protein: CASSLDPGRETQYF; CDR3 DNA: TGTGCCAGCAGCTTAGATCCCGGGAGAGAGACCCAGTACTTC
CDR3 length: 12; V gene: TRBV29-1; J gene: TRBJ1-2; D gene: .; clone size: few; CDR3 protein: CSVGGGLNGYTF; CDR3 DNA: TGCAGCGTTGGTGGGGGTTTGAATGGCTACACCTTC
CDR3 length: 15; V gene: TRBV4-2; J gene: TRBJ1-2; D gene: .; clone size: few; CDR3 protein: CASSQEAETNYGYTF; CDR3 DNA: TGTGCCAGCAGCCAAGAGGCAGAAACAAACTATGGCTACACCTTC
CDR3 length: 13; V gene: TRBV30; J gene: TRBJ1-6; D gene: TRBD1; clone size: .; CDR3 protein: CAWSEGQGTPLHF; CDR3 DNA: TGTGCCTGGAGTGAGGGACAGGGAACACCCCTCCACTTT
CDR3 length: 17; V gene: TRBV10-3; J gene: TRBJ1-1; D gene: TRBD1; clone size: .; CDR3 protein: CATSPSRQGPMNTEAFF; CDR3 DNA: TGTGCCACCTCCCCCTCTCGACAGGGCCCAATGAACACTGAAGCTTTCTTT
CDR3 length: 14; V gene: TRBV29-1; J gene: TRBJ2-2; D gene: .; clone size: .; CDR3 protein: CSVDRGLGTGELFF; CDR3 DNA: TGCAGCGTTGACCGGGGGCTCGGCACCGGGGAGCTGTTTTTT
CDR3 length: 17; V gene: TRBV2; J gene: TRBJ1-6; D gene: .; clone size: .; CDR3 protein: CASSEASQGVYNSPLHF; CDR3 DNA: TGTGCCAGCAGTGAAGCTTCCCAGGGAGTGTACAATTCACCCCTCCACTTT
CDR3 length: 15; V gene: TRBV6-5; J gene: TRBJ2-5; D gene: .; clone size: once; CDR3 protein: CASSTLGGVTETQYF; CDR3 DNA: TGTGCCAGCAGCACGCTTGGCGGGGTAACAGAGACCCAGTACTTC
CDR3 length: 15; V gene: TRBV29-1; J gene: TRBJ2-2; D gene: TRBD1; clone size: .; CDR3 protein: CSVYHRGINTGELFF; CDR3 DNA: TGCAGCGTCTACCACAGGGGGATCAACACCGGGGAGCTGTTTTTT
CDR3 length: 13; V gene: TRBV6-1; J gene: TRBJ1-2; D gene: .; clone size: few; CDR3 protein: CASSEIGTNGYTF; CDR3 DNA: TGTGCCAGCAGTGAGATAGGGACGAATGGCTACACCTTC
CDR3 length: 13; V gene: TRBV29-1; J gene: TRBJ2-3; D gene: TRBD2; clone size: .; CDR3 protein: CSVIAGGTDTQYF; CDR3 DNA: TGCAGCGTAATAGCGGGGGGCACAGATACGCAGTATTTT
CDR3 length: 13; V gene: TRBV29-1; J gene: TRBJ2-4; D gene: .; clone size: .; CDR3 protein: CSVGEVAKNIQYF; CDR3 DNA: TGCAGCGTTGGAGAGGTAGCCAAAAACATTCAGTACTTC
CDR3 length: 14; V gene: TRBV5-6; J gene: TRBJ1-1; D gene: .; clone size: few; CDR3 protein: CASSPDTWLTEAFF; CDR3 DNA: TGTGCCAGCAGCCCGGACACCTGGCTGACTGAAGCTTTCTTT
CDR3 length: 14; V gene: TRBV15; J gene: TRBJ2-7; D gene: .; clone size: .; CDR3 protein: CATSREVSVREQYF; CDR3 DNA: TGTGCCACCAGCAGAGAAGTTAGCGTGAGGGAGCAGTACTTC
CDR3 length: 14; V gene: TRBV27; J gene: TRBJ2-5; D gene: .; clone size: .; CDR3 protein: CASSTGSRREAQYF; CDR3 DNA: TGTGCCAGCAGTACCGGGAGTCGAAGGGAGGCCCAGTACTTC
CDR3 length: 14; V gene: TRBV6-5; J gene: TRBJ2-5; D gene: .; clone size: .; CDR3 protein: CASSSGILPGTQYF; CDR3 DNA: TGTGCCAGCAGTTCCGGGATTCTCCCCGGGACCCAGTACTTC
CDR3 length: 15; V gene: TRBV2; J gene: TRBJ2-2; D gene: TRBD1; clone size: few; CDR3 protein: CASQGAKSNTGELFF; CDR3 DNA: TGTGCCAGCCAGGGGGCCAAATCGAACACCGGGGAGCTGTTTTTT
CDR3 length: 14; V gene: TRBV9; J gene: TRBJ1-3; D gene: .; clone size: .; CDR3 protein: CASSVGQGGNTIYF; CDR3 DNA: TGTGCCAGCAGCGTAGGCCAAGGTGGAAACACCATATATTTT
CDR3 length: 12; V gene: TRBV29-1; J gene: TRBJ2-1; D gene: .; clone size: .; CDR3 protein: CSGGLQYNEQFF; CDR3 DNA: TGCAGTGGGGGGCTCCAGTACAATGAGCAGTTCTTC
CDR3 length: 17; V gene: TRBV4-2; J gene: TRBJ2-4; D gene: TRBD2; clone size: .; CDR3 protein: CASSQSSGGRSKNIQYF; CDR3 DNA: TGTGCCAGCAGCCAATCTAGCGGGGGTCGGTCCAAAAACATTCAGTACTTC
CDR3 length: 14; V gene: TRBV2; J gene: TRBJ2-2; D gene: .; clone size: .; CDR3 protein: CASSGPGRIGELFF; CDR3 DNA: TGTGCCAGCAGTGGTCCGGGTAGGATCGGGGAGCTGTTTTTT
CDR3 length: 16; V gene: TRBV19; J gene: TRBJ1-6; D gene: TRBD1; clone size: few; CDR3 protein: CASSSTPGQGRSPLHF; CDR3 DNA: TGTGCCAGTAGTTCAACTCCGGGACAGGGAAGATCACCCCTCCACTTT
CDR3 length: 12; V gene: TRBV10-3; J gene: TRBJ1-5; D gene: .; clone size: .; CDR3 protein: CATSSGNQPQHF; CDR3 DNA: TGTGCCACCAGTTCGGGGAATCAGCCCCAGCATTTT
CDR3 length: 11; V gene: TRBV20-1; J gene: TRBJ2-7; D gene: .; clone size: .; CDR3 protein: CSARGPLEQYF; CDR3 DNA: TGCAGTGCTAGAGGTCCGCTCGAGCAGTACTTC
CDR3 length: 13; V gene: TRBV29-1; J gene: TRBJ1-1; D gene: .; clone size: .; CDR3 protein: CSVELGGGTEAFF; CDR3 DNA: TGCAGCGTTGAACTTGGTGGTGGCACTGAAGCTTTCTTT
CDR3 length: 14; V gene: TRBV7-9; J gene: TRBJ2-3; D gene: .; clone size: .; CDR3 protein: CASSLLSSTDTQYF; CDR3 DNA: TGTGCCAGCAGCTTGTTATCGAGCACAGATACGCAGTATTTT
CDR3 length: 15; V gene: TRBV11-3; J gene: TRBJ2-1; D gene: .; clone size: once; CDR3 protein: CASRPRTLSGNEQFF; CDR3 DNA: TGTGCCAGCAGACCCAGGACCTTATCCGGCAATGAGCAGTTCTTC
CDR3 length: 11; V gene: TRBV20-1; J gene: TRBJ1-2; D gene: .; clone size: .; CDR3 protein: CSARWDYGYTF; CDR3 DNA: TGCAGTGCTAGATGGGACTATGGCTACACCTTC
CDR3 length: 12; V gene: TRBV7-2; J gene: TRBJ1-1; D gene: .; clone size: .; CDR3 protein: CASSLGPGGAFF; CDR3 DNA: TGTGCCAGCAGCTTGGGACCCGGAGGAGCTTTCTTT
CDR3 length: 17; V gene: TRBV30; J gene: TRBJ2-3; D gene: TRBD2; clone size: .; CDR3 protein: CAWSPGLAGGHGDTQYF; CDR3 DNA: TGTGCCTGGAGTCCCGGACTAGCGGGGGGCCACGGGGATACGCAGTATTTT
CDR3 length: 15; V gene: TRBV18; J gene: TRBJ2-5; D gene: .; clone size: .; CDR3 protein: CASSPPSSVQETQYF; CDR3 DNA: TGTGCCAGCTCACCACCATCGTCTGTTCAAGAGACCCAGTACTTC
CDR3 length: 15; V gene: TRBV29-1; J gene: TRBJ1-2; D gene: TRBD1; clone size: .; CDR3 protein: CSVVLGQGGYYGYTF; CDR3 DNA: TGCAGCGTTGTGTTGGGGCAGGGGGGCTACTATGGCTACACCTTC
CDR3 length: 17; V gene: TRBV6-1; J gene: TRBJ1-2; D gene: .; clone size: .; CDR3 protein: CASSGPGERDNAYGYTF; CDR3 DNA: TGTGCCAGCAGTGGACCGGGGGAGAGAGATAATGCCTATGGCTACACCTTC
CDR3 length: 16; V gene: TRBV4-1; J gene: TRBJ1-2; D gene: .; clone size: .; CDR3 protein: CASSHPPGVKNYGYTF; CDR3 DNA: TGCGCCAGCAGCCATCCTCCAGGGGTTAAGAACTATGGCTACACCTTC
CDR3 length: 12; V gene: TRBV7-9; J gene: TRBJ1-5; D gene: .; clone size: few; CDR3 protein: CASSIPPGAQHF; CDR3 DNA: TGTGCCAGCAGCATACCCCCTGGGGCCCAGCATTTT
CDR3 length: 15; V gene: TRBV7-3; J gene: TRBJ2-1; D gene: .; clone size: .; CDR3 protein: CASSVAGGSYNEQFF; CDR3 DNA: TGTGCCAGCAGTGTCGCAGGTGGATCCTACAATGAGCAGTTCTTC
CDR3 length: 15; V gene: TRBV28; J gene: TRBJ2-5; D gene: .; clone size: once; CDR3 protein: CASTGSRQRRATQYF; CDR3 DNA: TGTGCCAGCACCGGATCCCGACAACGTCGTGCGACCCAGTACTTC
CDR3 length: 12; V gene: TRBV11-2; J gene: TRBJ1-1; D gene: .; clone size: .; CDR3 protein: CASTEPGGEAFF; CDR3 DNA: TGTGCCAGCACCGAACCGGGCGGTGAAGCTTTCTTT
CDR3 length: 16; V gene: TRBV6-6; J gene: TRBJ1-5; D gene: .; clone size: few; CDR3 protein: CASSYSKQGNNQPQHF; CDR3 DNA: TGTGCCAGCAGTTACTCGAAGCAAGGGAATAATCAGCCCCAGCATTTT
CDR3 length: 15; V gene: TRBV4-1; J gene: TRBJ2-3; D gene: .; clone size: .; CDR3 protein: CASSQRLTSGDTQYF; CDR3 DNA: TGCGCCAGCAGCCAAAGACTAACAAGTGGAGATACGCAGTATTTT
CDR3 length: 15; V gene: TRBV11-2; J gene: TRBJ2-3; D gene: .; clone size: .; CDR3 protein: CASSLGGPPTDTQYF; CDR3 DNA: TGTGCCAGCAGCCTAGGGGGTCCCCCCACAGATACGCAGTATTTT
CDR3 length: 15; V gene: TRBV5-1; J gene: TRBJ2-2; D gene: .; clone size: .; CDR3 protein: CASSLQGSNTGELFF; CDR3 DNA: TGCGCCAGCAGCTTACAGGGTTCGAACACCGGGGAGCTGTTTTTT
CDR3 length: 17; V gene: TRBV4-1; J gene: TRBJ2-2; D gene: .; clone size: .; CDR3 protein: CASSQDGFAGGTGELFF; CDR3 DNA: TGCGCCAGCAGCCAAGATGGGTTCGCTGGGGGGACCGGGGAGCTGTTTTTT